The present TCR beta chain was sequenced within a study of cytomegalovirus exposure and HLA in healthy donors (dated by TCRdb to 2015 to 2018). About the full investigation: An earlier analysis of 587 of the donors reported 250 to 300 Gb of sequence data and approximately 110 million unique TCR beta sequences from roughly 200 million T cells. About 300 gigabases of sequencing data and tens of millions of unique TCR sequences were included in an early release covering several hundred HLA-typed donors. Among the approximately 400 genotyped donors, approximately 81% belonged to the genetic ancestry cluster associated with self-reported Caucasian donors. The study aimed to test whether cataloging public T cell receptors could reveal signatures of past pathogen exposure. The study used immunosequencing to profile the T cell repertoires of approximately 690 subjects and linked those repertoires to cytomegalovirus serostatus. Besides the first cohort of 550 to 750 subjects, a separate validation cohort made up of roughly 130 different subjects was used. High-throughput TCR immunosequencing, statistical association of individual TCRs with disease status, and machine learning were combined to predict cytomegalovirus infection status. In a later analysis, previously published TCR beta repertoires from roughly 710 donors were re-analyzed and high-resolution HLA genotyping was added so that TCR occurrence patterns could be studied. Rather than drawing on any new phenotypic data, the later analysis identified candidate immune exposures from TCR beta sequences and the way those sequences occurred across donors. An earlier analysis of approximately 630 of the donors applied high-throughput TCR beta sequencing to assess whether each TCR beta V gene segment acted as functional or pseudogenic. Alongside the repertoire data, information on donor age, sex, ethnicity and CMV serostatus was compiled. A later genetic analysis used genome-wide SNP genotypes for about three fifths of the 666 donors, treating that subset as a discovery cohort. All discovery cohort repertoires had been generated on a single sequencing platform. HLA typing covered class I and class II loci at four-digit resolution. Typing coverage differed by locus: A, B, C, DRB1 and DQB1 were typed in about 620-630 donors, DQA1 in about 560, DPA1 in 600 to 610, and DPB1 in approximately 450. About five DR-DQ haplotypes were handled as single units for association and clustering, since linkage in the cohort was strong. Among 300 to 450 genotyped donors of the cohort, an average of roughly 240,000 unique TCR beta nucleotide sequences were sequenced per donor, roughly a sixth of them non-productive.

In total, approximately 690 healthy bone marrow donors made up the cohort. All cohort members were sampled while nominally healthy, although unrecorded immune exposures were likely present. The donor was CMV seropositive and was included in the group of about 290 seropositive cohort members. A peripheral blood sample was provided by each donor, and peripheral blood mononuclear cells were used for TCR beta sequencing. The Qiagen DNeasy Blood Extraction Kit was used to extract genomic DNA from the blood cell samples. Results the study describes overall, beyond this receptor: It was suggested by the authors that the approach could potentially be generalized to other disease states and immunological phenotypes. Linkage disequilibrium might explain the correlated functional status among segregating V segments, but an unknown experimental factor could not be ruled out. A further reported finding was that TCR beta sequences accurately predicted the HLA-A and HLA-B alleles for most subjects in the first cohort. The classifier was reported to diagnose cytomegalovirus status with high specificity and sensitivity in both the original and validation cohorts. A later analysis found that most CMV-associated TCR beta chains appeared HLA-restricted, with HLA associations seemingly driven largely by CMV exposure. HLA typing was unavailable for some donors at each locus, so association tests used only the typed subset. In a later analysis, several top co-occurrence clusters were reported to appear linked to parvovirus B19, influenza, CMV and Epstein-Barr virus. In a later analysis, TCR association rates were found to vary across HLA loci, with the most associated TCRs seen for DRB1 alleles and the fewest for HLA-C alleles. According to a later genetic analysis, donors in an Asian-associated ancestry cluster had fewer N-insertions in productive TCRs than the roughly 700-donor mean. Most TCR sequences were observed very rarely across donors, whereas some public TCRs were present in many individuals. V-gene and J-gene trimming of TCR beta chains was associated with a missense DCLRE1C variant in a later genetic analysis, and the association was replicated in an independent cohort. Immune exposure information for the cohort was limited to CMV serostatus. The 87-base-pair reads could not distinguish some IMGT-functional V segments, including TRBV6-2 and TRBV6-3, so those segments were excluded. Strong co-occurrence of HLA alleles, especially DR and DQ, made assigning TCR associations to individual alleles difficult. This cohort had only TCR beta chains sequenced, and the lack of alpha or paired-chain data limited which features could be detected. About 15 rarely observed V segments, including chromosome 9 orphons, were excluded from the earlier analysis of approximately 500 of the donors because counts were too low. In the study, approximately 150 TCR beta chains were listed as associated with cytomegalovirus. In a later analysis, HLA-associated TCR beta chains showed more clonal expansion and lower generation probabilities than non-associated chains that were equally common. In an earlier analysis of approximately 590 of the donors, most TCR beta V segments appeared in productive rearrangements about 87% or about 30% of the time, broadly matching IMGT annotations. In a later analysis, about 16,000 TCR beta sequences were associated with specific HLA alleles at a false discovery rate of 0.05. A few of the identified cytomegalovirus-associated TCR beta chains were confirmed in vitro to be specific for cytomegalovirus antigens. Sequencing depth was assumed to be roughly uniform across donors in the presence/absence analyses, though that assumption may not hold. A group of highly shared sequence variants was considered likely to be a technical artifact of the sequencing pipeline.

The receptor library was made with the immunoSEQ multiplex PCR assay. The multiplex PCR relied on a mix of 60 forward primers for TCR Vbeta segments and 13 reverse primers for TCR Jbeta segments. The CDR3 region of rearranged TCR beta genes was amplified from genomic DNA with a multiplex PCR assay. Amplified TCR beta libraries were sequenced as 87-base-pair reads on the Illumina HiSeq System. The original pipeline was this. Across the 670 or so repertoires, a later analysis counted roughly 77 million unique TCR beta chains, 9 million to 14 million of which were shared by at least two donors. Raw reads were error-corrected and collapsed into unique sequences with a nearest-neighbor algorithm that merged closely related sequences to remove PCR and sequencing errors. Alignment of CDR3 sequences to IMGT reference sequences was used to assign V, D and J gene segments. For a sequence to be retained, a match of at least six nucleotides was required to both a V gene segment and a J gene segment. Rearrangements were classified as productive when the CDR3 lacked stop codons and remained in frame with V and J, and all other rearrangements were classified as non-productive. Following IMGT convention, CDR3 was defined as the stretch from the second conserved V-encoded cysteine up to the conserved J-encoded phenylalanine. The earlier analysis of 587 of the donors excluded sequences that lacked an unambiguous match to a single V gene segment. In an earlier analysis of approximately 590 of the donors, V segments were called functional above 56.7% productive rearrangements and were called segregating when the between-donor standard deviation exceeded 5%. A statistical classification framework was built for diagnosing cytomegalovirus status from the catalog of TCR beta chain sequences. V and J gene assignment, in a later analysis, came from comparing TCR nucleotide sequences with IMGT/GENE-DB human TR gene sequences. In a later analysis, CDR3 sequences and most-parsimonious VDJ recombination scenarios were assigned using the TCRdist pipeline. In a later analysis, each TCR beta chain was defined by its CDR3 amino acid sequence together with its V-gene family, and reads without a unique V-gene family were excluded. To address suspected cross-contamination and a sequencing artifact, a later analysis removed around 590 highly shared, low-generation-probability nucleotide sequences. A later analysis calculated a clonal expansion index for each public chain from normalized within-repertoire ranks of inferred template counts. Generation probabilities in a later analysis came from a VDJ recombination model fitted to out-of-frame rearrangements, and those results were checked against IGoR. In a later analysis, hypergeometric tests were used to score TCR-TCR, TCR-HLA and TCR-CMV co-occurrence, with a repertoire-size bias correction applied to TCR pairs. A later analysis estimated false discovery rates by permuting HLA or CMV assignments 20 times. A later analysis grouped co-occurring TCRs with DBSCAN, adding TCRdist sequence similarity when clustering within HLA-allele-positive subsets. Co-occurrence clustering excluded repertoires with fewer than 30,000 or more than 120,000 public chains, plus five with anomalous nucleotide sharing. Here the immuneACCESS table is served through TCRdb, limited to in-frame sequences with V and J called. Missing clones are a known gap in these copies; in checked studies unresolved V genes cover under half, and the rest lacks a known reason. V and J calls plus clone size are reproduced from that table; the DNA served to infer D and trimming. The sample records about 170,000 clones, approximately 80% of which are singletons. The top ten clones comprise under 6% of the sample.

In regard to this clone: This clone's antigen is unknown. No much larger clonotype is one base removed from it; base qualities were not supplied.

CDR1 SGHRS and CDR2 YFSETQ are derived from the germline V gene. Relative to germline, V is 0 bases shorter and J is 14 bases shorter, with 18 bases between their ends. The CDR3, from cysteine to phenylalanine, totals 14 residues. CDR3 DNA only is kept here, 42 bases in frame from base 1. The specimen was PBMCs. The clonotype originates from a woman aged 45 to 65 in good health and CMV-seropositive. This sequence uses TRBV5-1 and TRBJ2-1, and TRBD2 may be the D gene, going by 7 matching bases. The CDR3 is CASSLAGGAGHEFF. The DNA sequence follows: TGCGCCAGCAGCTTGGCGGGGGGCGCGGGACATGAGTTCTTC.